This TCR beta chain appears in the sequencing data of a study of cytomegalovirus exposure and HLA in healthy donors (dated by TCRdb to the late 2010s). Describing the broader study: An earlier analysis of 587 of the donors reported around 280 Gb of sequence data and 95 million to 140 million unique TCR beta sequences obtained from approximately 180 million T cells. An early release that covered some 640 HLA-typed donors contained around 300 gigabases of sequencing data and 85 million to 100 million unique TCR sequences. The genetic ancestry cluster associated with self-reported Caucasian donors included around 76% of the 350 to 500 genotyped donors. The study was designed to test whether signatures of past pathogen exposure could be identified by cataloging public T cell receptors. Using immunosequencing, the study profiled T cell repertoires from fewer than 850 subjects and related those repertoires to cytomegalovirus serostatus. Along with the approximately 700-subject first cohort, a separate validation cohort of around 110 different subjects was used. The study combined high-throughput TCR immunosequencing, statistical association of individual TCRs with disease status, and machine learning to predict cytomegalovirus infection status. A later analysis re-analyzed previously published TCR beta repertoires from roughly 630 donors and added high-resolution HLA genotyping to study TCR occurrence patterns. The later analysis used no new phenotypic data to find candidate immune exposures, relying instead on TCR beta sequences and their occurrence across donors. In an earlier analysis of 500 to 650 of the donors, high-throughput TCR beta sequencing was used to judge whether each TCR beta V gene segment behaved as functional or pseudogenic. Donor age, sex, ethnicity and CMV serostatus were compiled alongside the repertoire data. In a later genetic analysis, genome-wide SNP genotypes for about 55% of the roughly 700 donors were used, and that subset was treated as a discovery cohort. All discovery cohort repertoires had been generated on a single sequencing platform. HLA typing included class I and class II loci at four-digit resolution. The number of donors typed differed by locus, with about 629-630 for A, B, C, DRB1 and DQB1, around 560 for DQA1, over 600 for DPA1, and some 450 for DPB1. Roughly five DR-DQ haplotypes were handled as single units for association and clustering, since linkage in the cohort was strong. Among some 410 genotyped donors of the cohort, an average of approximately 240,000 unique TCR beta nucleotide sequences was sequenced per donor, of which about 18% were non-productive. Study-level results and caveats: According to a later genetic analysis, donors in an Asian-associated ancestry cluster had fewer N-insertions in productive TCRs than the approximately 630-donor mean. Because counts were too low, about 15 rarely observed V segments, including chromosome 9 orphons, were left out of the earlier analysis of a few hundred of the donors. In a later analysis, TCR association rates were found to vary across HLA loci, with the most associated TCRs seen for DRB1 alleles and the fewest for HLA-C alleles. A cluster of highly shared sequence variants was judged likely to represent a technical artifact of the sequencing pipeline. Several of the top co-occurrence clusters appeared to be linked to parvovirus B19, influenza, CMV and Epstein-Barr virus, according to a later analysis. In a later analysis, HLA-associated TCR beta chains were found to be more clonally expanded and to have lower generation probabilities than equally common non-associated chains. At a false discovery rate of 0.05, a later analysis linked roughly 17,000 TCR beta sequences to specific HLA alleles. In a later genetic analysis, a missense DCLRE1C variant was associated with V-gene and J-gene trimming of TCR beta chains, and the association was replicated in an independent cohort. The study gave a list of about 160 TCR beta chains associated with cytomegalovirus. In an earlier analysis of some 500 of the donors, most TCR beta V segments appeared in productive rearrangements about 87% or about 30% of the time, broadly matching IMGT annotations. Immune exposure information for the cohort was limited to CMV serostatus. According to a later analysis, most CMV-associated TCR beta chains appeared to be HLA-restricted, and the HLA associations seemed to be driven largely by CMV exposure. Correlated functional status among segregating V segments might be attributable to linkage disequilibrium, but an unknown experimental factor could not be ruled out. Because some donors lacked HLA typing at each locus, the association tests relied only on the typed subset. Strong co-occurrence of HLA alleles, especially DR and DQ, made assigning TCR associations to individual alleles difficult. This cohort had only TCR beta chains sequenced, and the lack of alpha or paired-chain data limited which features could be detected. A few of the identified cytomegalovirus-associated TCR beta chains were confirmed in vitro to be specific for cytomegalovirus antigens. Some IMGT-functional V segments, including TRBV6-2 and TRBV6-3, could not be told apart with the 87-base-pair reads, so those segments were excluded. According to the authors, the approach could potentially be generalized to other disease states and immunological phenotypes. The presence/absence analyses assumed that sequencing depth was roughly uniform across donors, and that assumption may not be true. A further reported finding was that TCR beta sequences accurately predicted the HLA-A and HLA-B alleles for most subjects in the first cohort. Most TCR sequences were seen in very few donors, while some public TCRs were found in many individuals. Cytomegalovirus status was reported to be diagnosed by the classifier with high specificity and sensitivity in both the original and validation cohorts.

Remarks on this clone: Its antigen is unknown. The sample holds no much larger clone one base away, and base qualities are not on file.

CDR1 and CDR2 are read off the germline V gene as SGDLS and YYNGEE. The junction carries 8 bases between V and J, which are trimmed by 0 bases and 5 bases respectively. The CDR3 sequence holds 13 residues, the cysteine and phenylalanine included. Only CDR3 DNA is held: 39 bases, read in frame from base 1. The cohort was made up of about 610 healthy bone marrow donors. All cohort members were sampled while nominally healthy, although unrecorded immune exposures were likely present. The donor tested CMV seronegative, placing the donor among the roughly 350 seronegative members of the cohort. A peripheral blood sample was provided by each donor, and peripheral blood mononuclear cells were used for TCR beta sequencing. The Qiagen DNeasy Blood Extraction Kit was used to extract genomic DNA from the blood cell samples. Receptor amplification or capture employed the immunoSEQ multiplex PCR assay. For the multiplex PCR, a mixture combining 60 forward primers for TCR Vbeta segments and 13 reverse primers for TCR Jbeta segments was used. The CDR3 region of rearranged TCR beta genes was amplified from genomic DNA by a multiplex PCR assay. The amplified TCR beta libraries were sequenced on the Illumina HiSeq System as 87-base-pair reads. As for how the authors treated the data: A later analysis counted approximately 84 million unique TCR beta chains across the 500 to 850 repertoires, and 9 million to 14 million of these chains were shared by at least two donors. A nearest-neighbor algorithm error-corrected the raw reads and collapsed the reads into unique sequences, merging closely related sequences to remove PCR and sequencing errors. V, D and J gene segments were assigned by aligning CDR3 sequences to IMGT reference sequences. For a sequence to be retained, a match of at least six nucleotides was required to both a V gene segment and a J gene segment. A rearrangement was called productive if the CDR3 had no stop codons and remained in frame with V and J, and every other rearrangement was called non-productive. CDR3 was defined according to IMGT convention as the region running from the second conserved V-encoded cysteine to the conserved J-encoded phenylalanine. Sequences without an unambiguous match to a single V gene segment were excluded from the earlier analysis of about 640 of the donors. In an earlier analysis of roughly 500 of the donors, V segments were called functional above 56.7% productive rearrangements and were called segregating when the between-donor standard deviation exceeded 5%. A statistical classification framework was built to diagnose cytomegalovirus status from the catalog of TCR beta chain sequences. In a later analysis, TCR nucleotide sequences were compared against IMGT/GENE-DB human TR gene sequences so that V and J genes could be assigned. In a later analysis, CDR3 sequences and most-parsimonious VDJ recombination scenarios were assigned using the TCRdist pipeline. In a later analysis, each TCR beta chain was defined by its CDR3 amino acid sequence together with its V-gene family, and reads lacking a unique V-gene family were excluded. To address suspected cross-contamination and a sequencing artifact, a later analysis removed 550 to 750 highly shared, low-generation-probability nucleotide sequences. In a later analysis, a clonal expansion index for each public chain was calculated from normalized within-repertoire ranks of inferred template counts. In a later analysis, generation probabilities were computed with a VDJ recombination model fitted to out-of-frame rearrangements, and the resulting probabilities were checked against IGoR. Hypergeometric tests were used in a later analysis to score TCR-TCR, TCR-HLA and TCR-CMV co-occurrence, with a repertoire-size bias correction applied to the TCR pairs. To estimate false discovery rates, a later analysis permuted the HLA or CMV assignments 20 times. In a later analysis, co-occurring TCRs were grouped using DBSCAN, and TCRdist sequence similarity was added for clustering within HLA-allele-positive subsets. Repertoires with fewer than 30,000 or more than 120,000 public chains were left out of co-occurrence clustering, as were about five repertoires with anomalous nucleotide sharing. This is the immuneACCESS table as TCRdb keeps it, with only in-frame sequences that have V and J called. A part of the clones is gone; compared with another copy, unresolved V genes explain less than half, and the rest is unexplained. D and trimming come from the DNA, and the V and J calls and clone size come from that table. The sample records approximately 74,000 clones, approximately 80% of which are singletons. Over 2.5% of the sample rests with the top ten.

Sequences were obtained from PBMCs. This TCR derives from a woman aged 25 to 39 in good health and CMV-seronegative. The V and J genes are TRBV9 and TRBJ2-5; no D gene can be assigned with confidence. The DNA is TGTGCCAGCAGCGTAGGACTGGGTGAGACCCAGTACTTC. Translation gives CASSVGLGETQYF.